The 19 T cell receptor beta chains in this list originate from one sample, sequenced in a study of CD4 T cells in relation to SARS-CoV-2 and coronaviruses. CD4+ T cells from unexposed donors were obtained before the COVID-19 pandemic (2011-2018). The protocol was immunoSEQ multiplex PCR, while the TCRdb copy is restricted to in-frame clones and leaves out a portion. The data hold 60,000 to 65,000 clones, with about 94% observed a single time. Specimen: naive CD4+ T cells from PBMCs. Subset given: naive CD4+ T cells isolated by negative enrichment. The receptors here all came from a human donor in good health.

This clone was counted once. The gene calls are TRBV2 and TRBJ2-5; D not certain. The germline V gene has CDR1 SNHLY and CDR2 FYNNEI. This CDR3 comprises 12 residues. V dropped 5 bases and J dropped 2 bases, with 6 bases sitting between them. The CDR3 sequence: CASSHLQETQYF. CDR3 nucleotides: TGTGCCAGCAGTCACTTGCAAGAGACCCAGTACTTC.

V is TRBV11-3 and J is TRBJ2-2; D not resolved. Germline V gene data show CDR1 as SGHNT and CDR2 as YENEEA. Deletions cut 2 bases from V and 5 bases from J, with 9 bases between. This CDR3 contains 14 residues. The CDR3 region has the DNA TGTGCCAGCAGCTTAAACAGTTGGACCGGGGAGCTGTTTTTT. Amino acid sequence: CASSLNSWTGELFF. Together with reference TRBV11-3 and TRBJ2-2, the CDR3 gives the full variable domain: EAGVVQSPRYKIIEKKQPVAFWCNPISGHNTLYWYLQNLGQGPELLIRYENEEAVDDSQLPKDRFSAERLKGVDSTLKIQPAELGDSAVYLCASSLNSWTGELFFGEGSRLTVL.

The rearrangement uses TRBV6-5 and TRBJ2-5; D gene unclear. The V and J ends lost 6 bases and 2 bases respectively, with 4 bases between them. This CDR3 is built from 11 residues. Germline-derived CDR1 and CDR2 are MNHEY and SVGAGI. The CDR3 DNA sequence: TGTGCCAGCAGCCTTCAAGAGACCCAGTACTTC. Translated: CASSLQETQYF.

The J gene is TRBJ2-3, the V gene TRBV3-1 (or the pseudogene TRBV3-2), with TRBD2 matching 10 bases. This CDR3 has 16 amino acids. The germline CDR1 and CDR2 sequences are LGHDT and YNNKEL (reference sequence). The J segment lost 2 bases and the V segment lost 6 bases, leaving 8 bases of the junction unmatched. CDR3: CASSLGLAAFTDTQYF. The CDR3, as DNA: TGTGCCAGCAGTCTCGGACTAGCGGCTTTCACAGATACGCAGTATTTT.

The chain is built from TRBV2 and TRBJ2-5; tentative D call: TRBD2 (5 bases). The CDR3 extends over 14 amino acids. Germline CDR1 is SNHLY and CDR2 is FYNNEI. V shed 4 bases and J shed 5 bases, with 14 bases lying between them. The DNA of the CDR3 is TGTGCCAGCAGTGGCCTAGCCAGGACGGAGACCCAGTACTTC. Its protein product is CASSGLARTETQYF.

The chain couples TRBV2 to TRBJ1-5; 8 bases are a match to TRBD1. The CDR3 consists of 14 residues. The germline gives CDR1 SNHLY, CDR2 FYNNEI. Trimming took 7 bases from V and 7 from J; bases not matched to a gene: 9. The CDR3 sequence is CASTTGQGGQPQHF. CDR3 DNA: TGTGCCAGCACCACAGGACAGGGCGGGCAGCCCCAGCATTTT. Full variable domain (missing parts from reference TRBV2 and TRBJ1-5): EPEVTQTPSHQVTQMGQEVILRCVPISNHLYFYWYRQILGQKVEFLVSFYNNEISEKSEIFDDQFSVERPDGSNFTLKIRSTKLEDSAMYFCASTTGQGGQPQHFGDGTRLSIL.

V usage is TRBV9 and J usage is TRBJ1-1; 7 nucleotides match TRBD1. The J segment lost 4 bases and the V segment lost 3 bases, leaving 9 bases of the junction unmatched. Germline V gives CDR1 SGDLS, CDR2 YYNGEE. This CDR3 is 15 amino acids long. This CDR3 is CASSDPTGKPTEAFF. CDR3 sequence (DNA): TGTGCCAGCAGCGACCCGACAGGGAAGCCCACTGAAGCTTTCTTT.

V gene TRBV11-2 combines with J gene TRBJ1-1, with D perhaps matching TRBD1 (5 bases). Trimming took off 4 bases at V and 2 bases at J, with 8 bases between the two ends. In germline, CDR1 is SGHAT, CDR2 FQNNGV. The CDR3 loop spans 13 amino acids. The CDR3 loop reads CASSSRENTEAFF. The CDR3 DNA reads TGTGCCAGCAGCTCCAGGGAAAACACTGAAGCTTTCTTT.

The J gene is TRBJ1-3, the V gene TRBV7-3; TRBD1 matches 11 bases. V lost 4 bases, J lost 3 bases, and 2 bases stayed unmatched. CDR1 is SGHTA, CDR2 FQGTGA, per germline. The CDR3 extends over 15 amino acids. CDR3 protein: CASSSGTGGGNTIYF. The CDR3 bases are TGTGCCAGCAGCTCTGGGACAGGGGGTGGAAACACCATATATTTT.

This rearrangement joins TRBV5-1 to TRBJ2-1; 7 bases are shared with TRBD1. Losses at the gene ends were 3 bases for V and 0 bases for J; bases not matched to a gene: 3. This CDR3 has 15 residues. Per the germline V gene, CDR1 is SGHRS and CDR2 is YFSETQ. The CDR3 DNA reads TGCGCCAGCAGCTCGGCAGGGGGCTCCTACAATGAGCAGTTCTTC. It encodes CASSSAGGSYNEQFF. Complete variable domain (other parts from reference TRBV5-1 and TRBJ2-1): KAGVTQTPRYLIKTRGQQVTLSCSPISGHRSVSWYQQTPGQGLQFLFEYFSETQRNKGNFPGRFSGRQFSNSRSEMNVSTLELGDSALYLCASSSAGGSYNEQFFGPGTRLTVL.

The CDR3 DNA reads TGTGCCAGCAGCTTTAGCGGGAGTCGCTGGGAGCAGTACTTC. It specifies CASSFSGSRWEQYF. J is TRBJ2-7 and V is TRBV11-2; TRBD2 matches 9 bases. CDR3 length: 14 residues. Germline CDR1 reads SGHAT; CDR2 reads FQNNGV. V shed 3 bases and J 7 bases; nucleotides not matched to a gene: 7.

CDR3 nucleotide sequence: TGCGCCAGCAGCTTGGATTCGGGGGGACAGCCCCAGCATTTT. It is translated as CASSLDSGGQPQHF. This chain links TRBV5-1 with TRBJ1-5; tentative D call: TRBD1 (5 bases). The CDR3 sequence is 14 residues long. Germline-derived CDR1 and CDR2 are SGHRS and YFSETQ. V was pared by 0 bases and J by 7 bases, with 11 bases between.

The chain links TRBV19 to TRBJ1-5; D gene unclear. V lost 3 bases and J lost 10, with 13 bases in between. Germline lookup yields CDR1 LNHDA and CDR2 SQIVND (reference sequence). The CDR3 spans 13 residues. CDR3 bases: TGTGCCAGTAGTATTGAAGCCCCCATACCCCAGCATTTT. Translated: CASSIEAPIPQHF.

V and J are TRBV19 and TRBJ2-2; the D gene is possibly TRBD1 (6 bases). Germline V gives CDR1 LNHDA, CDR2 SQIVND (reference sequence). Trimming took 3 bases from V and 0 from J, leaving 8 bases between them. This CDR3 is built from 15 residues. The CDR3 nucleotides read TGTGCCAGTAGTATGTGGACAGCGAACACCGGGGAGCTGTTTTTT. As protein: CASSMWTANTGELFF.

This sequence joins TRBV7-2 and TRBJ2-5, with 10 bases matching TRBD1. J gave up 2 bases and V 5 bases, and 8 bases lay outside the gene matches. The CDR3 is made up of 16 amino acids. Germline-derived CDR1 and CDR2 are SGHTA and FQGNSA. The CDR3 loop reads CASSPMTGGPQETQYF. The CDR3 DNA follows: TGTGCCAGCAGCCCCATGACAGGGGGCCCTCAAGAGACCCAGTACTTC.

The chain has TRBV7-2 and TRBJ1-6; D call uncertain. This CDR3 has 16 amino acids. The germline V and J ends were trimmed by 1 base and 0 bases, with 7 bases remaining between them. Germline-derived CDR1 and CDR2 are SGHTA and FQGNSA. The CDR3 region has the DNA TGTGCCAGCAGCTTAGATCAGAGCTCCTATAATTCACCCCTCCACTTT. Translation gives CASSLDQSSYNSPLHF.

V usage is TRBV28 and J usage is TRBJ1-1, with D uncertain. The CDR3 runs 13 residues. Germline CDR1 is MDHEN and CDR2 is SYDVKM. V lost 2 bases to trimming and J lost 6 bases, with 10 bases between them. The CDR3 nucleotides read TGTGCCAGCAGTTTAGGAGGGTTCGCTGAAGCTTTCTTT. It encodes CASSLGGFAEAFF. The whole variable domain, remainder taken from reference TRBV28 and TRBJ1-1, is DVKVTQSSRYLVKRTGEKVFLECVQDMDHENMFWYRQDPGLGLRLIYFSYDVKMKEKGDIPEGYSVSREKKERFSLILESASTNQTSMYLCASSLGGFAEAFFGQGTRLTVV.

The chain is built from TRBV5-1 and TRBJ2-1, with TRBD2 as a possible D gene (7 bases). V lost 0 bases and J lost 5, with 15 bases in between. The CDR3 contains 16 residues. Germline lookup yields CDR1 SGHRS and CDR2 YFSETQ. CDR3 coding DNA: TGCGCCAGCAGCTTGGGGTTCCCGCGGGGGCACAATGAGCAGTTCTTC. This gives the protein CASSLGFPRGHNEQFF.

This chain joins TRBV27 and TRBJ2-7, with D uncertain. Trimming took 6 bases from V and 1 from J, leaving 16 bases between them. CDR3 length: 15 amino acids. Per germline, CDR1 MNHEY and CDR2 SMNVEV (reference sequence). The CDR3 coding sequence is TGTGCCAGCAGCCCGGAAGGGTCTAGATCCTACGAGCAGTACTTC. Translating gives CASSPEGSRSYEQYF.